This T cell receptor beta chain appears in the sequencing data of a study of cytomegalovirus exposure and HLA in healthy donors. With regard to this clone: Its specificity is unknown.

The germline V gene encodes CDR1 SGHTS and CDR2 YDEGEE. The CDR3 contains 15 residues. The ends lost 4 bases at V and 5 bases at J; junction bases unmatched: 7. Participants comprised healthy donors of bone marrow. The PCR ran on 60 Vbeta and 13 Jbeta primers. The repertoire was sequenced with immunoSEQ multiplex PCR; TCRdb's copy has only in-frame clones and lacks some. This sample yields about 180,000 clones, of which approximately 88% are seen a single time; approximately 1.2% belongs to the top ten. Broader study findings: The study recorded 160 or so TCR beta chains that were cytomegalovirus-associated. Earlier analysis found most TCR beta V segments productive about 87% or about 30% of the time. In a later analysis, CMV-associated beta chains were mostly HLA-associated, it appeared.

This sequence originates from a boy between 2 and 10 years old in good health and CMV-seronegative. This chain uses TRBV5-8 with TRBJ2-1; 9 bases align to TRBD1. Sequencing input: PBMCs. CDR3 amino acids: CASSLPGTGNNEQFF. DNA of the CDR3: TGTGCCAGCAGCCTCCCCGGGACAGGGAACAATGAGCAGTTCTTC.